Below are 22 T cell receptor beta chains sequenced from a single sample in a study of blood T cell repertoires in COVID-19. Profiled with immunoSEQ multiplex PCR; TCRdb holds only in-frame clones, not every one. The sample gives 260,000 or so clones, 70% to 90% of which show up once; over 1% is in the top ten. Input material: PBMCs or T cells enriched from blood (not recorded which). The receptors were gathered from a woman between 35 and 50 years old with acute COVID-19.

The CDR3 is CASSNPGQMNTEAFF. The CDR3 DNA reads TGTGCCAGCAGCAACCCGGGACAGATGAACACTGAAGCTTTCTTT. The chain joins TRBV28 to TRBJ1-1; 7 bases align to TRBD1. V dropped 6 bases and J dropped 0; count of bases not matched to a gene: 7. Germline CDR1 is MDHEN and CDR2 is SYDVKM. The CDR3 consists of 15 residues.

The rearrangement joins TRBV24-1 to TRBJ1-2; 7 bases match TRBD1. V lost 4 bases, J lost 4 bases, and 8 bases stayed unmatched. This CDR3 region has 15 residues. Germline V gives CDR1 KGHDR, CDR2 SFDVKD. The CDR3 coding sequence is TGTGCCACCAGTGACGCCACGACAGGGTCCTATGGCTACACCTTC. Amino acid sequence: CATSDATTGSYGYTF.

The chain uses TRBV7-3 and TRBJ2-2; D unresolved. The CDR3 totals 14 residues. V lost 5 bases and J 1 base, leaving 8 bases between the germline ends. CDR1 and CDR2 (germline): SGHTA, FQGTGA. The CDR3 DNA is TGTGCCAGCAGCCCTATAAGGAACACCGGGGAGCTGTTTTTT. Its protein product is CASSPIRNTGELFF. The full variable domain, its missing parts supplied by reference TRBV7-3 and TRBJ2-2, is GAGVSQTPSNKVTEKGKYVELRCDPISGHTALYWYRQSLGQGPEFLIYFQGTGAADDSGLPNDRFFAVRPEGSVSTLKIQRTERGDSAVYLCASSPIRNTGELFFGEGSRLTVL.

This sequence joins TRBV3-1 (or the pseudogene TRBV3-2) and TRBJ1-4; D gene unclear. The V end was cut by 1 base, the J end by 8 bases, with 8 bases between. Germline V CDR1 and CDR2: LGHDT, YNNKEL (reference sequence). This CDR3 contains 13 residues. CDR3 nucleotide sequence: TGTGCCAGCAGCCAAGGGAGGGTCGAAAAACTGTTTTTT. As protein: CASSQGRVEKLFF.

The CDR3 sequence: CASALSVSSGTSEQYV. As DNA, the CDR3 is TGTGCCAGTGCCTTAAGTGTCTCCAGCGGGACGAGCGAGCAGTACGTC. The chain has TRBV19 and TRBJ2-7; TRBD2 agrees at 7 bases. The CDR3 is 16 residues long. J was trimmed by 6 bases and V by 8 bases; bases with no gene match: 19. The germline V gene has CDR1 LNHDA and CDR2 SQIVND (reference sequence).

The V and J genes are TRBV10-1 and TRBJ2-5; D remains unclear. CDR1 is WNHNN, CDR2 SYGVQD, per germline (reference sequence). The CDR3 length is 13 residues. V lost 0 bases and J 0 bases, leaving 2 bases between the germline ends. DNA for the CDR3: TGCGCCAGCAGTGAGTCCTACCAAGAGACCCAGTACTTC. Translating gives CASSESYQETQYF.

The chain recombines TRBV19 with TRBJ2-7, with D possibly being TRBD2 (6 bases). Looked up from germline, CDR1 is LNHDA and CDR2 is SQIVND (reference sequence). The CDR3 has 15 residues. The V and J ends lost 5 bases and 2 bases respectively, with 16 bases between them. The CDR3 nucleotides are TGTGCCAGTAGTCCCGCCGGGGGAACCACCTACGAGCAGTACTTC. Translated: CASSPAGGTTYEQYF.

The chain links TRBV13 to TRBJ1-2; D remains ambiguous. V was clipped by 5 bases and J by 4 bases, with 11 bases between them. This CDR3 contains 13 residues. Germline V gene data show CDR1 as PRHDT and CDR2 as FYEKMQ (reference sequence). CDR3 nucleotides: TGTGCCAGCAGCCATAAGGAGGGCTATGGCTACACCTTC. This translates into CASSHKEGYGYTF. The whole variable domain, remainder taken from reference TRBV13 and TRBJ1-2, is AAGVIQSPRHLIKEKRETATLKCYPIPRHDTVYWYQQGPGQDPQFLISFYEKMQSDKGSIPDRFSAQQFSDYHSELNMSSLELGDSALYFCASSHKEGYGYTFGSGTRLTVV.

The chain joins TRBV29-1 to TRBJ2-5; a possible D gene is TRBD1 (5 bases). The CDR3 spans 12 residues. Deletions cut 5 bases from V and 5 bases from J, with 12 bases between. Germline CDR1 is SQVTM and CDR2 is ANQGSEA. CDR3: CSVIPQAETQYF. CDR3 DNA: TGCAGCGTTATTCCACAGGCGGAGACCCAGTACTTC.

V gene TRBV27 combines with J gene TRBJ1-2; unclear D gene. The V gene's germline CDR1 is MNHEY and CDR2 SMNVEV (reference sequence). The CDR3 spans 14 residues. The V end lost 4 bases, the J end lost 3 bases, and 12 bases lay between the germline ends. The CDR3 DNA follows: TGTGCCAGCAGTTCCTCACCGGGAGACTATGGCTACACCTTC. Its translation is CASSSSPGDYGYTF.

CDR3 nucleotide sequence: TGTGCCAGCAGCCTTGGACAGGGTAATTCACCCCTCCACTTT. It yields the protein CASSLGQGNSPLHF. The V gene is TRBV5-6, the J gene TRBJ1-6; 8 positions agree with TRBD1. The CDR3 extends over 14 amino acids. V was clipped by 4 bases and J by 6 bases; unmatched bases: 3. Germline-derived CDR1 and CDR2 are SGHDT and YYEEEE.

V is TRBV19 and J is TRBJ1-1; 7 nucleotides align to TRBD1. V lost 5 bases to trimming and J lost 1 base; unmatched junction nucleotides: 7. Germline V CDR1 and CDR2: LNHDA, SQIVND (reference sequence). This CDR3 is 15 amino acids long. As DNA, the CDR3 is TGTGCCAGTAGTCCAGGGACAGTAAGGAACACTGAAGCTTTCTTT. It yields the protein CASSPGTVRNTEAFF.

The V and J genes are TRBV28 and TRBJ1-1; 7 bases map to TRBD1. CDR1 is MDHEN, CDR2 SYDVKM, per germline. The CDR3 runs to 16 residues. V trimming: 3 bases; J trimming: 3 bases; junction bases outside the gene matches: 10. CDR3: CASSLPRQGWDTEAFF. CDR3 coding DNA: TGTGCCAGCAGTTTGCCTCGACAGGGATGGGACACTGAAGCTTTCTTT.

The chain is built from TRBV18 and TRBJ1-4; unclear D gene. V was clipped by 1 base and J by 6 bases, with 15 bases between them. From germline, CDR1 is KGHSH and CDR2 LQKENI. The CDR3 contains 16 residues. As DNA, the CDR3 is TGTGCCAGCTCACCACGGGCTTTATCGGTGGATGAAAAACTGTTTTTT. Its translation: CASSPRALSVDEKLFF.

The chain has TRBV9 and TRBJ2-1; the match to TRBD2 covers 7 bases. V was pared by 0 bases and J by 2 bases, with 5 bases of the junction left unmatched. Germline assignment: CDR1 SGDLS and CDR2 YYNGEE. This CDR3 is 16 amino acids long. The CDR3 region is CASSVGGGSAYNEQFF. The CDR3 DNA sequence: TGTGCCAGCAGCGTAGGCGGCGGGAGCGCCTACAATGAGCAGTTCTTC.

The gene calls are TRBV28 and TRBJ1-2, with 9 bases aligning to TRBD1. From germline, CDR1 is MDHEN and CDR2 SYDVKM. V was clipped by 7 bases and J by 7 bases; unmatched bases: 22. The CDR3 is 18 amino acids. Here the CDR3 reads CASTFGPGQGRVEGGYTF. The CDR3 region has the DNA TGTGCCAGCACATTCGGGCCGGGACAGGGACGGGTGGAGGGTGGCTACACCTTC.

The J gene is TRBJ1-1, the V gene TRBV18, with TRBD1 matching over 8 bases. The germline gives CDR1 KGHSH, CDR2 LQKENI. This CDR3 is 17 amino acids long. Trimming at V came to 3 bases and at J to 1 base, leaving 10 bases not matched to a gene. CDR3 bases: TGTGCCAGCTCACCCCGACAGGGGTTCAAACGGAACACTGAAGCTTTCTTT. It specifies CASSPRQGFKRNTEAFF.

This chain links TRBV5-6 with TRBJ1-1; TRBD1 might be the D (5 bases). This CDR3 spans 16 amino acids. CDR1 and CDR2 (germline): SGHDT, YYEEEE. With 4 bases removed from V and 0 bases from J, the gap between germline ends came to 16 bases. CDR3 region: CASSGQDTTLNTEAFF. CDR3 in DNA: TGTGCCAGCAGCGGGCAGGACACCACTTTGAACACTGAAGCTTTCTTT. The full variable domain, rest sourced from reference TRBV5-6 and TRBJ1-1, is DAGVTQSPTHLIKTRGQQVTLRCSPKSGHDTVSWYQQALGQGPQFIFQYYEEEERQRGNFPDRFSGHQFPNYSSELNVNALLLGDSALYLCASSGQDTTLNTEAFFGQGTRLTVV.

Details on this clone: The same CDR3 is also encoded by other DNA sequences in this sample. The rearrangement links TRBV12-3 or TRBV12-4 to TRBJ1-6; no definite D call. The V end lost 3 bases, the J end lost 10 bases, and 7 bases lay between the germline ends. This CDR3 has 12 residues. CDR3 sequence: CASSFSGSPLHF. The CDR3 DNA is TGTGCCAGCAGTTTTTCGGGATCACCCCTCCACTTT.

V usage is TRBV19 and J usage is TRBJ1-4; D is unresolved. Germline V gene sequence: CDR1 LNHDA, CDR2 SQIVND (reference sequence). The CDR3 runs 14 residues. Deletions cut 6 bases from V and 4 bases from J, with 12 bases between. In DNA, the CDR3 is TGTGCCAGTAGCCCACAGAGCTTTAATGAAAAACTGTTTTTT. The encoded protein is CASSPQSFNEKLFF.

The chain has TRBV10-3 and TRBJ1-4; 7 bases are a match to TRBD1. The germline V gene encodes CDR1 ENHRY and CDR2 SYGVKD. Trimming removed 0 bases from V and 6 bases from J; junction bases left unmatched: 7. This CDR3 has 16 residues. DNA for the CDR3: TGTGCCATCAGTGAGTCGAGTAGACAGGGCCATGAAAAACTGTTTTTT. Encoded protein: CAISESSRQGHEKLFF.

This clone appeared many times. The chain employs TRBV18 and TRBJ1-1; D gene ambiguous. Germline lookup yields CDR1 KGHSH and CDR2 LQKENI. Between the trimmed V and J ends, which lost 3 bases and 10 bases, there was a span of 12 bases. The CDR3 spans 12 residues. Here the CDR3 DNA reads TGTGCCAGCTCACCGAATCAGGAACGAGCTTTCTTT. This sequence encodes CASSPNQERAFF. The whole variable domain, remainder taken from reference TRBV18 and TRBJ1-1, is NAGVMQNPRHLVRRRGQEARLRCSPMKGHSHVYWYRQLPEEGLKFMVYLQKENIIDESGMPKERFSAEFPKEGPSILRIQQVVRGDSAAYFCASSPNQERAFFGQGTRLTVV.